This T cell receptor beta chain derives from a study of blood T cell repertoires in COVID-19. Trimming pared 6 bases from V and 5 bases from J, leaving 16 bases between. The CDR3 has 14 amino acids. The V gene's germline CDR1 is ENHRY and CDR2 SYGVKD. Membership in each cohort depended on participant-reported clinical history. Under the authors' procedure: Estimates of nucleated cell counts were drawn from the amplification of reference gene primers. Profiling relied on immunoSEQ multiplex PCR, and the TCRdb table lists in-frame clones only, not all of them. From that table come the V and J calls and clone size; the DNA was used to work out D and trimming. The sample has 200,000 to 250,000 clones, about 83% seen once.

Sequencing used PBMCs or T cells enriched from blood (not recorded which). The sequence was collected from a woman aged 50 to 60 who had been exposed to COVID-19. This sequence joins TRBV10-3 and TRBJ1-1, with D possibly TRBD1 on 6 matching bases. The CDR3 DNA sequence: TGTGCCATCAGCCCAAGGGGGGGTGGGACTGAAGCTTTCTTT. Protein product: CAISPRGGGTEAFF.